What follows are 32 T cell receptor beta chains derived from one specimen sequenced in a study of breast tumors, draining lymph nodes, adjacent tissues listed by TCRdb under 2016. The lymph node samples were taken from the axillary draining lymph nodes of breast cancer patients. The library was made by multiplex PCR. Sequencing relied on an Illumina HiSeq 2000. The raw public reads went through TCRdb reprocessing: fastp at Q25, MiXCR clone calling, in-frame beta chains kept. Rows are unified per CDR3 protein, each entry keeping the most common DNA and genes. For this sample the table gives 250,000 or so distinct CDR3 sequences, of which around 30% were detected only once. 1.1% of the sample belongs to the ten largest clones. Sequencing was done on a sample of axillary lymph node tissue. These receptors were obtained from a female donor with breast cancer. Some clones in this sample may be carry-over from other donors' samples.

At least ten counts were recorded for this clonotype. This chain uses TRBV20-1 with TRBJ2-3, with 7 bases that match TRBD2. Germline V lookup: CDR1 DFQATT, CDR2 SNEGSKA (reference sequence). V lost 0 bases and J lost 6; bases outside the gene matches: 12. CDR3 length: 16 amino acids. The CDR3 sequence is CSARDYRAGRSDTQYF. The CDR3 coding sequence is TGCAGTGCTAGAGATTATCGAGCGGGAAGGTCGGATACGCAGTATTTT.

The chain uses TRBV5-6 and TRBJ2-3, with D possibly being TRBD1 (6 bases). Looked up from germline, CDR1 is SGHDT and CDR2 is YYEEEE. The CDR3 is 15 amino acids. Trimming removed 5 bases at V and 10 bases at J, with 23 bases between. The CDR3 spells CASSQQGNANFPQYF. Here the CDR3 DNA reads TGTGCCAGCAGTCAGCAGGGGAACGCAAATTTCCCGCAGTATTTT.

The chain joins TRBV7-3 to TRBJ2-1, with unresolved D. The CDR3 is made up of 15 amino acids. Per the germline V gene, CDR1 is SGHTA and CDR2 is FQGTGA. Trimming pared 8 bases from V and 2 bases from J, leaving 16 bases between. In nucleotides, the CDR3 is TGTGCCAGCTCACCACCGTTGGTAACCTACAATGAGCAGTTCTTC. This encodes CASSPPLVTYNEQFF. Using reference TRBV7-3 and TRBJ2-1 for the parts outside the CDR3, the full variable domain is GAGVSQTPSNKVTEKGKYVELRCDPISGHTALYWYRQSLGQGPEFLIYFQGTGAADDSGLPNDRFFAVRPEGSVSTLKIQRTERGDSAVYLCASSPPLVTYNEQFFGPGTRLTVL.

This clonotype has a count of ten or more. This chain uses TRBV11-2 with TRBJ2-7; 8 bases match TRBD2. The V gene's germline CDR1 is SGHAT and CDR2 FQNNGV. The V gene end was trimmed by 3 bases and the J gene end by 1 base; junction bases not matched to a gene: 2. The CDR3 is made up of 14 amino acids. The CDR3 here is CASSFGGGSYEQYF. For the CDR3, the DNA is TGTGCCAGCAGCTTCGGGGGGGGGTCCTACGAGCAGTACTTC.

There are many counts of this clonotype. The chain combines TRBV6-1 with TRBJ1-5, with D perhaps TRBD1 (6 bases). Germline CDR1 reads MNHNS; CDR2 reads SASEGT. This CDR3 is 15 amino acids long. Trimming removed 1 base at V and 7 bases at J, with 14 bases between. CDR3 in amino acids: CASSEEGGGAQPQHF. The CDR3 DNA reads as TGTGCCAGCAGTGAAGAAGGTGGGGGGGCGCAGCCCCAGCATTTT.

This clonotype has a handful of counts. The V call is TRBV18, the J call TRBJ1-2, with TRBD1 as a possible D gene (6 bases). This CDR3 region has 16 residues. Germline CDR1 reads KGHSH; CDR2 reads LQKENI. Deletions cut 0 bases from V and 3 bases from J, with 14 bases between. DNA of the CDR3: TGTGCCAGCTCACCACCGACAGGTTCCCTCCACTATGGCTACACCTTC. Protein: CASSPPTGSLHYGYTF.

There are many counts of this clonotype. This sequence joins TRBV15 and TRBJ2-7; 9 positions match TRBD2. The CDR3 consists of 16 residues. Trimming cost V 0 bases and J 5 bases; bases outside gene matches: 8. From germline, CDR1 is LNHNV and CDR2 YYDKDF (reference sequence). This CDR3 is CATSRDRIAGAHEQYF. The CDR3, as DNA: TGTGCCACCAGCAGAGATCGCATAGCGGGAGCCCACGAGCAGTACTTC.

Regarding this clonotype: This could be a read error, since a much larger clone is one nucleotide away. The chain employs TRBV19 and TRBJ2-3, with a possible D match to TRBD1 (6 bases). V gave up 4 bases and J gave up 4 bases, with 21 bases separating them. The CDR3 extends over 17 amino acids. Per germline, CDR1 LNHDA and CDR2 SQIVND (reference sequence). CDR3 bases: TGTGCCAGTAGTACAATACCCGGGGCAGGGGTGGCAGATACGCAGTATTTT. This gives the protein CASSTIPGAGVADTQYF. Together with reference TRBV19 and TRBJ2-3, the CDR3 gives the full variable domain: DGGITQSPKYLFRKEGQNVTLSCEQNLNHDAMYWYRQDPGQGLRLIYYSQIVNDFQKGDIAEGYSVSREKKESFPLTVTSAQKNPTAFYLCASSTIPGAGVADTQYFGPGTRLTVL.

Concerning this clonotype itself: At one boundary the junction diverges from the germline segment, which might be a read error. The CDR3 reads CSVEDRGRGAPRHF. The CDR3 DNA is TGCAGCGTTGAAGATCGGGGTAGGGGGGCCCCCCGGCATTTT. The gene calls are TRBV29-1 and TRBJ1-5; maybe TRBD1 (6 bases). CDR3 length: 14 amino acids. Germline V gives CDR1 SQVTM, CDR2 ANQGSEA.

This clonotype was found many times. This chain uses TRBV7-6 with TRBJ2-7, with TRBD1 matching 9 bases. This CDR3 is 15 amino acids long. Germline CDR1 and CDR2: SGHVS and FNYEAQ. V shed 1 base, J shed 2 bases, and the junction held 3 bases outside the gene matches. The CDR3 loop is CASSLEGQGPYEQYF. CDR3 nucleotides: TGTGCCAGCAGCTTAGAGGGACAGGGTCCCTACGAGCAGTACTTC.

In regard to this clonotype: A much larger clone differs from this one at a single base, so this may be a read error. The genes are TRBV2 and TRBJ1-4; 9 bases match TRBD1. The CDR3 loop spans 15 amino acids. Germline V lookup: CDR1 SNHLY, CDR2 FYNNEI. CDR3 sequence reads: CAGSEAGTGTEKLFF. CDR3 in DNA: TGTGCCGGCAGCGAAGCTGGGACAGGGACTGAAAAACTGTTTTTT. Full variable domain (outside the CDR3, taken from reference TRBV2 and TRBJ1-4): EPEVTQTPSHQVTQMGQEVILRCVPISNHLYFYWYRQILGQKVEFLVSFYNNEISEKSEIFDDQFSVERPDGSNFTLKIRSTKLEDSAMYFCAGSEAGTGTEKLFFGSGTQLSVL.

This clonotype occurred many times. The chain is built from TRBV16 and TRBJ1-5, with 7 bases aligning to TRBD1. The CDR3 totals 14 residues. Trimming removed 4 bases from V and 3 bases from J; junction bases left unmatched: 3. From germline, CDR1 is KGHSY and CDR2 FQNENV. The CDR3 spells CASSRGTDNQPQHF. The CDR3, as DNA: TGTGCCAGCAGCCGAGGGACAGACAATCAGCCCCAGCATTTT.

This clonotype was detected ten times or more. This chain uses TRBV20-1 with TRBJ2-7, with TRBD1 identical over 10 bases. This CDR3 region has 16 residues. Trimming took 0 bases from V and 3 from J; bases not matched to a gene: 8. CDR1 and CDR2 from the germline V gene are DFQATT and SNEGSKA (reference sequence). DNA for the CDR3: TGCAGTGCTAGAGATAGAAGACAGGGGGCAGACTACGAGCAGTACTTC. Protein: CSARDRRQGADYEQYF.

The rearrangement joins TRBV28 to TRBJ2-5; TRBD2 might be the D (5 bases). Deletions cut 5 bases from V and 4 bases from J, with 17 bases between. The CDR3 is made up of 15 amino acids. Looked up from germline, CDR1 is MDHEN and CDR2 is SYDVKM. The CDR3 sequence is CASSLLRAQGETQYF. The CDR3 bases are TGTGCCAGCAGTCTTCTGCGGGCCCAAGGAGAGACCCAGTACTTC.

At least ten counts were recorded for this clonotype. The chain uses TRBV5-1 and TRBJ2-7, with D unclear. Trimming left V 1 base short and J 6 bases short, with 14 bases between. This CDR3 has 14 residues. The germline V gene encodes CDR1 SGHRS and CDR2 YFSETQ. CDR3 amino acids: CASSLRPGPGEQYF. The CDR3 bases are TGCGCCAGCAGCTTGCGTCCAGGCCCCGGCGAGCAGTACTTC.

Many counts were recorded for this clonotype. The V and J genes are TRBV20-1 and TRBJ2-7; 13 bases are shared with TRBD2. Germline values: CDR1 DFQATT, CDR2 SNEGSKA (reference sequence). CDR3 length: 14 amino acids. V was clipped by 4 bases and J by 7 bases; unmatched bases: 7. CDR3: CSANPGLAGREQYF. For the CDR3, the DNA is TGCAGTGCTAACCCGGGACTAGCGGGACGGGAGCAGTACTTC.

The sample holds many counts of this clonotype. The chain is built from TRBV5-1 and TRBJ2-7, with TRBD1 matching over 9 bases. CDR3 size: 16 residues. The trim removed 9 bases at V and 6 bases at J, leaving 19 bases unmatched. In germline, CDR1 is SGHRS, CDR2 YFSETQ. CDR3 amino acids: CATAKISGQGSSEQYF. The CDR3 coding sequence is TGCGCCACCGCCAAGATATCGGGACAGGGTTCGTCCGAGCAGTACTTC.

Worth noting for this clonotype: A read error is possible here, since a much larger clone lies one base away. The chain employs TRBV9 and TRBJ2-1; D call uncertain. The germline CDR1 and CDR2 sequences are SGDLS and YYNGEE. CDR3 length equals 13 residues. CDR3: CTSSLKGYNEQFF. In nucleotides, the CDR3 is TGCACCAGCAGCTTGAAAGGCTACAATGAGCAGTTCTTC.

This clonotype was counted ten times or more. The chain joins TRBV9 to TRBJ1-3, with D uncertain. CDR1 and CDR2 (germline): SGDLS, YYNGEE. This CDR3 has 15 residues. V lost 0 bases and J lost 0, with 7 bases in between. In DNA, the CDR3 is TGTGCCAGCAGCGTAGAGGGATACTCTGGAAACACCATATATTTT. Amino acids: CASSVEGYSGNTIYF.

Remarks on this clonotype: This may come from a read error, since a much larger clone is one base off. The chain joins TRBV6-6 to TRBJ1-6, with D uncertain. The length of the CDR3 is 15 residues. Per the germline V gene, CDR1 is MNHNY and CDR2 is SVGAGI (reference sequence). The CDR3 nucleotides read TGTGCCAGCAGTTACGTGGGGTCCTTTAATTCACCCCTCCGCTTT. Its translation is CASSYVGSFNSPLRF.

The table lists this clonotype with many counts. The rearrangement joins TRBV20-1 to TRBJ1-2; D remains unclear. The CDR3 contains 11 residues. Germline V gene lookup returns CDR1 DFQATT and CDR2 SNEGSKA (reference sequence). The V end lost 3 bases, the J end lost 10 bases, and 12 bases lay between the germline ends. CDR3 DNA: TGCAGTGCTAGCCCGGATCCGGTCTACACCTTC. This sequence encodes CSASPDPVYTF.

Many counts were recorded for this clonotype. The chain is built from TRBV20-1 and TRBJ2-5; D is ambiguous. The CDR3 is made up of 14 amino acids. V was trimmed by 5 bases and J by 5 bases, leaving 18 bases between them. The germline gives CDR1 DFQATT, CDR2 SNEGSKA (reference sequence). The CDR3 sequence: CSAASASRDETQYF. CDR3 DNA sequence: TGCAGTGCTGCCTCCGCTAGTAGGGATGAGACCCAGTACTTC.

This clonotype was found many times. The V gene is TRBV19, the J gene TRBJ2-3; D call uncertain. V was trimmed by 6 bases and J by 1 base, leaving 11 bases between them. The CDR3 sequence is 14 residues long. Germline CDR1 is LNHDA and CDR2 is SQIVND (reference sequence). The DNA for the CDR3 is TGTGCCAGTAGGGACGGTCCTGGCACAGATACGCAGTATTTT. Protein sequence: CASRDGPGTDTQYF.

This clonotype has a count of ten or more. The chain joins TRBV11-2 to TRBJ2-1; either TRBD1 or TRBD2 may supply D (5 bases each). Trimming stripped 5 bases from V and 8 bases from J, with 19 bases between. CDR1 is SGHAT and CDR2 is FQNNGV in the germline V gene. The CDR3 extends over 15 amino acids. CDR3 residues: CASSRDGDDSDEQFF. The CDR3 coding sequence is TGTGCCAGCAGCCGGGACGGGGACGACAGTGATGAGCAGTTCTTC.

This clonotype was picked up one time. This may stem from a read error, because a much larger clone lies one nucleotide away. V gene TRBV3-1 combines with J gene TRBJ2-5; D gene uncertain. The CDR3 runs 12 residues. The germline gives CDR1 LGHDT, CDR2 YNNKEL (reference sequence). Trimming cost V 2 bases and J 7 bases, with 8 bases left between them. The CDR3 is CASSQNERTQYF. The CDR3 DNA is TGTGCCAGCAGCCAAAACGAAAGGACCCAGTACTTC.

This clonotype has only a few counts. The rearrangement joins TRBV6-2 or TRBV6-3 to TRBJ2-1, with unresolved D. V dropped 4 bases and J dropped 8 bases, with 9 bases sitting between them. Germline V lookup: CDR1 MNHEY, CDR2 SVGEGT. The CDR3 spans 12 residues. CDR3 region: CASSSITDEQFF. The CDR3 nucleotides are TGTGCCAGCAGTTCCATTACCGATGAGCAGTTCTTC.

The V gene is TRBV7-2, the J gene TRBJ1-3; TRBD1 might be the D (6 bases). The CDR3 contains 13 residues. Looked up from germline, CDR1 is SGHTA and CDR2 is FQGNSA. The ends were cut back, 4 bases at V and 4 bases at J, with 8 bases in the middle. The CDR3 sequence: CASSYRAGNTIYF. In DNA form, the CDR3 reads TGTGCCAGCAGCTACAGGGCGGGAAACACCATATATTTT.

The chain couples TRBV5-1 to TRBJ2-3; D tentatively fits TRBD1 or TRBD2 (5 bases each). Germline V CDR1 and CDR2: SGHRS, YFSETQ. This CDR3 has 15 residues. With 5 bases removed from V and 0 bases from J, the gap between germline ends came to 13 bases. The CDR3: CASRQGTSSTDTQYF. In DNA, the CDR3 is TGCGCCAGCAGACAAGGGACGTCTAGCACAGATACGCAGTATTTT.

At least ten counts were recorded for this clonotype. This sequence joins TRBV25-1 and TRBJ2-1, with D perhaps matching TRBD1 or TRBD2 (7 bases each). This CDR3 spans 15 amino acids. The V gene lost 3 bases and the J gene lost 8 bases, with 17 bases spanning the gap. Germline CDR1 and CDR2: MGHDK and SYGVNS. CDR3 DNA sequence: TGTGCCAGCAGTGAGGGAGGGGGCCCTAAGGATGAGCAGTTCTTC. It codes for CASSEGGGPKDEQFF.

This clonotype occurred many times. The chain is built from TRBV24-1 and TRBJ2-1, with 8 nucleotides matching TRBD1. The trim removed 6 bases at V and 5 bases at J, leaving 5 bases unmatched. In germline, CDR1 is KGHDR, CDR2 SFDVKD. This CDR3 comprises 14 residues. Here the CDR3 reads CATSRQGNDNEQFF. DNA of the CDR3: TGTGCCACCAGTCGACAGGGGAATGACAATGAGCAGTTCTTC.

Concerning this clonotype itself: A read error is possible here, since a much larger clone lies one base away. The CDR3 loop reads CAISTTGTSDEQFF. DNA of the CDR3: TGTGCCATCAGCACAACCGGGACTAGTGACGAGCAGTTCTTC. The chain uses TRBV9 and TRBJ2-1; TRBD2 aligns across 8 bases. CDR1 SGDLS and CDR2 YYNGEE come from the germline V gene. This CDR3 spans 14 amino acids.

This clonotype was recorded at least ten times. The genes are TRBV29-1 and TRBJ2-7; 8 positions agree with TRBD1. After removal of 6 bases from V and 9 bases from J, the junction contained 13 bases not matched to a gene. This CDR3 region has 13 residues. Germline CDR1 reads SQVTM; CDR2 reads ANQGSEA. As DNA, the CDR3 is TGCAGCGTCGTGATCGGGCAGGGGGCAAGGCAGTACTTC. This sequence encodes CSVVIGQGARQYF.